The 23 T cell receptor beta chains below were found in one sample sequenced in a study of control samples from healthy donors and cancer patients. Some clones are missing from TCRdb's copy, which holds only in-frame ones; the method was immunoSEQ multiplex PCR. The sample holds some 95,000 clones, over 85% seen once. The specimen was blood. These receptors originate from a human donor in good health. The donor label of this sample is uncertain.

This clone was observed a handful of times. J is TRBJ2-5 and V is TRBV5-4, with D tentatively TRBD2 (7 bases). V was shortened by 1 base and J by 4 bases, with 14 bases between the two germline ends. CDR3 length: 15 residues. CDR1 and CDR2 from the germline V gene are SGHNT and YYREEE (reference sequence). CDR3 amino acids: CASSLLGGGGETQYF. Written as DNA, the CDR3 is TGTGCCAGCAGCTTGTTGGGGGGGGGCGGAGAGACCCAGTACTTC.

The rearrangement joins TRBV5-6 to TRBJ2-3, with 7 bases matching TRBD2. The CDR3 loop spans 16 amino acids. Germline CDR1 SGHDT, CDR2 YYEEEE. Trimming cost V 5 bases and J 2 bases; bases outside gene matches: 11. CDR3: CASRPPLAESTDTQYF. The CDR3 nucleotides read TGTGCCAGCAGGCCTCCCCTAGCGGAGTCCACAGATACGCAGTATTTT. The entire variable domain, with the rest obtained from reference TRBV5-6 and TRBJ2-3, is as follows: DAGVTQSPTHLIKTRGQQVTLRCSPKSGHDTVSWYQQALGQGPQFIFQYYEEEERQRGNFPDRFSGHQFPNYSSELNVNALLLGDSALYLCASRPPLAESTDTQYFGPGTRLTVL.

V and J are TRBV24-1 and TRBJ2-1, with 7 bases matching TRBD2. The CDR3 is 16 residues long. After removal of 2 bases from V and 2 bases from J, the junction contained 5 bases not matched to a gene. CDR1 KGHDR and CDR2 SFDVKD come from the germline V gene. The DNA of the CDR3 is TGTGCCACCAGTGATTCTAGCGGTTACACCTACAATGAGCAGTTCTTC. This translates into CATSDSSGYTYNEQFF.

The chain links TRBV5-1 to TRBJ1-3; TRBD1 matches 8 bases. CDR1 is SGHRS, CDR2 YFSETQ, per germline. The CDR3 totals 17 residues. Unmatched junction bases numbered 11, after V lost 4 bases and J lost 2 bases. The DNA for the CDR3 is TGCGCCAGCAGCCCCTACCCTGACAGGGGTGCTGGAAACACCATATATTTT. It is translated as CASSPYPDRGAGNTIYF. Supplemented by reference TRBV5-1 and TRBJ1-3, the full variable domain reads KAGVTQTPRYLIKTRGQQVTLSCSPISGHRSVSWYQQTPGQGLQFLFEYFSETQRNKGNFPGRFSGRQFSNSRSEMNVSTLELGDSALYLCASSPYPDRGAGNTIYFGEGSWLTVV.

Turning to this clone: At one of its ends the junction is not consistent with the germline gene, which may arise from a read error. The V gene is TRBV7-7, the J gene TRBJ2-2; D call uncertain. This CDR3 is 14 amino acids long. The germline V gene has CDR1 SSHAT and CDR2 FNYEAQ (reference sequence). The DNA of the CDR3 is TGTGCTAGCAGCTTTTCAGGGAACACCGGGGAGCTGTTTTTT. It yields the protein CASSFSGNTGELFF. The variable domain in full, completed from reference TRBV7-7 and TRBJ2-2, reads GAGVSQSPRYKVTKRGQDVTLRCDPISSHATLYWYQQALGQGPEFLTYFNYEAQPDKSGLPSDRFSAERPEGSISTLTIQRTEQRDSAMYRCASSFSGNTGELFFGEGSRLTVL.

This chain links TRBV24-1 with TRBJ1-6; no clear D gene. The CDR3 contains 16 residues. Between the trimmed V and J ends, which lost 0 bases and 7 bases, there was a span of 12 bases. CDR1 KGHDR and CDR2 SFDVKD come from the germline V gene. CDR3 sequence: CATSDLDRRFNSPLHF. CDR3 nucleotides: TGTGCCACCAGTGATTTGGATCGACGGTTCAATTCACCCCTCCACTTT.

The chain is built from TRBV7-8 and TRBJ2-2; tentatively, D is TRBD2 (5 bases). The V and J ends lost 5 bases and 2 bases respectively, with 15 bases between them. This CDR3 comprises 16 residues. Germline CDR1 is SGHVS and CDR2 is FQNEAQ. In DNA form, the CDR3 reads TGTGCCAGCAGCGCCAGCGGACGGTCAAACACCGGGGAGCTGTTTTTT. Its protein is CASSASGRSNTGELFF.

CDR3 region: CASSKIASNQPQHF. The CDR3 DNA reads as TGTGCCAGCAGCAAAATAGCTAGCAATCAGCCCCAGCATTTT. The J gene is TRBJ1-5, the V gene TRBV6-6; D is ambiguous. The CDR3 is made up of 14 amino acids. Trimming pared 6 bases from V and 0 bases from J, leaving 9 bases between. Germline V gene data show CDR1 as MNHNY and CDR2 as SVGAGI (reference sequence).

Worth noting for this clone: Other DNA sequences from this sample encode an identical CDR3 as well. The V call is TRBV11-3, the J call TRBJ1-3; 8 positions match TRBD1. This CDR3 is 15 amino acids long. Germline CDR1 SGHNT, CDR2 YENEEA. V lost 5 bases, J lost 2 bases, and 5 bases stayed unmatched. The CDR3 region is CASSPGQGPGNTIYF. The CDR3 bases are TGTGCCAGCAGCCCCGGACAGGGTCCTGGAAACACCATATATTTT.

The chain joins TRBV7-5 to TRBJ2-7; the DNA was not used to check the table's D call, TRBD2. TRBV7-5 is marked as a pseudogene. This CDR3 has 21 residues. The CDR3 is CARSFLPNPLLAIDFSYEQYF. Written as DNA, the CDR3 is TGTGCCAGAAGCTTTCTTCCGAACCCCCTCCTAGCGATTGATTTCTCCTACGAGCAGTACTTC.

The rearrangement joins TRBV10-2 to TRBJ2-7, with TRBD1 matching 9 bases. This CDR3 has 16 amino acids. Germline loops: CDR1 WSHSY, CDR2 SAAADI. V gave up 4 bases and J gave up 3 bases; unmatched junction bases: 10. The CDR3, as DNA: TGCGCCAGCAGTGGGTCCCGGGACAGGGTCGGCTACGAGCAGTACTTC. It translates to CASSGSRDRVGYEQYF.

V and J are TRBV5-6 and TRBJ2-5; 8 bases align to TRBD2. The V and J ends lost 3 bases and 4 bases, in that order; junction bases with no gene match: 5. The length of the CDR3 is 14 residues. Germline values: CDR1 SGHDT, CDR2 YYEEEE. The CDR3 region is CASSSTGGLETQYF. DNA for the CDR3: TGTGCCAGCAGCTCCACGGGGGGGTTAGAGACCCAGTACTTC.

The gene calls are TRBV5-1 and TRBJ2-7, with D hard to call. V was pared by 1 base and J by 3 bases, with 14 bases between. The CDR3 is 15 amino acids. Germline V gene sequence: CDR1 SGHRS, CDR2 YFSETQ. In nucleotides, the CDR3 is TGCGCCAGCAGCTTGAGGCCGAGAGCCGACTACGAGCAGTACTTC. This sequence encodes CASSLRPRADYEQYF.

The chain joins TRBV14 to TRBJ2-4; weak D call: TRBD1 (6 bases). Trimming stripped 5 bases from V and 0 bases from J, with 20 bases between. The CDR3 consists of 18 residues. Germline CDR1 reads SGHDN; CDR2 reads FVKESK. The CDR3 sequence: CASSSTGLPDLAKNIQYF. CDR3 bases: TGTGCCAGCAGCTCCACAGGGCTCCCGGATTTAGCCAAAAACATTCAGTACTTC. Supplemented by reference TRBV14 and TRBJ2-4, the full variable domain reads EAGVTQFPSHSVIEKGQTVTLRCDPISGHDNLYWYRRVMGKEIKFLLHFVKESKQDESGMPNNRFLAERTGGTYSTLKVQPAELEDSGVYFCASSSTGLPDLAKNIQYFGAGTRLSVL.

There are a few counts of this clone. J is TRBJ1-2 and V is TRBV19, with TRBD1 matching 8 bases. The length of the CDR3 is 15 residues. V shed 7 bases and J 8 bases; nucleotides not matched to a gene: 15. Germline V CDR1 and CDR2: LNHDA, SQIVND (reference sequence). The CDR3, as DNA: TGTGCCAGTACTCCCCAGGGGGCGCGAATCGGGGGCTACACCTTC. It is translated as CASTPQGARIGGYTF.

The gene calls are TRBV4-2 and TRBJ2-7; D not resolved. Germline loops: CDR1 LGHNA, CDR2 YNFKEQ. Trimming took 0 bases from V and 3 from J, leaving 6 bases between them. The CDR3 runs to 13 residues. DNA for the CDR3: TGTGCCAGCAGCCAAGATGAGCGCTACGAGCAGTACTTC. This codes for CASSQDERYEQYF.

The chain links TRBV5-1 to TRBJ2-6; 9 nucleotides line up with TRBD1. Germline V gene sequence: CDR1 SGHRS, CDR2 YFSETQ. V shed 6 bases and J 2 bases; nucleotides not matched to a gene: 6. This CDR3 contains 16 residues. In DNA, the CDR3 is TGCGCCAGCACCCTTACAGGGGGCCCTGGGGCCAACGTCCTGACTTTC. Its translation: CASTLTGGPGANVLTF.

The chain links TRBV28 to TRBJ2-7, with TRBD1 matching over 9 bases. Germline assignment: CDR1 MDHEN and CDR2 SYDVKM. The CDR3 spans 15 residues. With 5 bases clipped from V and 3 bases from J, the junction kept 8 bases outside the gene matches. The CDR3 protein is CASSPPPTGGYEQYF. CDR3 coding DNA: TGTGCCAGCAGTCCTCCTCCGACAGGGGGCTACGAGCAGTACTTC.

This chain links TRBV6-6 with TRBJ2-7; the D gene is possibly TRBD1 (6 bases). V lost 6 bases, J lost 4 bases, and 16 bases lay in between. This CDR3 region has 14 residues. Germline CDR1 reads MNHNY; CDR2 reads SVGAGI (reference sequence). As DNA, the CDR3 is TGTGCCAGCAGCCCTAGGGGGACGGAGTACGAGCAGTACGTC. Amino acids: CASSPRGTEYEQYV.

The chain is built from TRBV9 and TRBJ2-1, with 11 bases that match TRBD2. CDR1 and CDR2 (germline): SGDLS, YYNGEE. The CDR3 sequence is 15 residues long. V gave up 4 bases and J gave up 9 bases; unmatched junction bases: 9. The CDR3 reads CASSIRSGGASEQFF. The CDR3, as DNA: TGTGCCAGCAGCATTCGTAGCGGGGGGGCCAGTGAGCAGTTCTTC.

The J gene is TRBJ2-5, the V gene TRBV24-1; D is unresolved. Germline V gene lookup returns CDR1 KGHDR and CDR2 SFDVKD. The CDR3 is 14 amino acids. The V and J ends lost 4 bases and 5 bases respectively, with 13 bases between them. CDR3 DNA: TGTGCCACCAGTGACTTTGGGCTCGGTGAGACCCAGTACTTC. As protein: CATSDFGLGETQYF.

The chain recombines TRBV12-5 with TRBJ2-5, with 9 positions matching TRBD1. V was clipped by 0 bases and J by 8 bases; unmatched bases: 10. The CDR3 runs to 16 residues. From germline, CDR1 is LGHNT and CDR2 FRNRAP. CDR3 protein: CASGLVPGTGPITQYF. The CDR3 nucleotides read TGTGCTAGTGGTTTGGTACCCGGGACAGGGCCCATAACCCAGTACTTC.

This clone was counted a single time. The gene calls are TRBV13 and TRBJ2-7, with D perhaps matching TRBD1 (5 bases). Trimming removed 0 bases from V and 6 bases from J, with 6 bases in between. This CDR3 spans 12 amino acids. The germline V gene has CDR1 PRHDT and CDR2 FYEKMQ (reference sequence). The CDR3 reads CASSLGTVEQYF. CDR3 DNA: TGTGCCAGCAGCTTAGGGACAGTCGAGCAGTACTTC.